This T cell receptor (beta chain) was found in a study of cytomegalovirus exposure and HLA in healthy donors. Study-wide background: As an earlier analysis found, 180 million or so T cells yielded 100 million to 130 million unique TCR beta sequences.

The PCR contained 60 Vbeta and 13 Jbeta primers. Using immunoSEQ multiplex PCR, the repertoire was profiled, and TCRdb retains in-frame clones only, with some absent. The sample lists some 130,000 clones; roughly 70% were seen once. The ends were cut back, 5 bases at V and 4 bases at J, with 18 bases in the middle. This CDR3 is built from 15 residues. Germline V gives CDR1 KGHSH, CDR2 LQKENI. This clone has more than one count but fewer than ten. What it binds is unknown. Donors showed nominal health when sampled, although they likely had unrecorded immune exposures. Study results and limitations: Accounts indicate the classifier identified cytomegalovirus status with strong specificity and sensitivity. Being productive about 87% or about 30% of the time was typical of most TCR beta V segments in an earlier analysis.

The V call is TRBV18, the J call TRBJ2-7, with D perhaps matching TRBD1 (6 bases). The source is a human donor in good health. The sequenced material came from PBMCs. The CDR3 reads CASSSLDRQGYEQYF. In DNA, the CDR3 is TGTGCCAGCTCATCCCTCGACAGGCAGGGGTACGAGCAGTACTTC.